The 8 T cell receptor beta chains below come from one sample, sequenced in a study of control samples from healthy donors and cancer patients. Here immunoSEQ multiplex PCR was the method, and the copy in TCRdb shows in-frame clones only, minus some. The sample carries fewer than 500,000 clones, approximately 92% recorded once. Sequenced material: PBMCs. The receptors originated from a man between 35 and 55 years old with head and neck cancer.

The chain links TRBV21-1 to TRBJ1-2. TRBV21-1 is described as a pseudogene. CDR3 size: 11 residues. CDR3 nucleotides: TGTGCCAGCAGCCCCCCCGGGGGCTACACCTTC. It specifies CASSPPGGYTF.

This chain links TRBV11-2 with TRBJ2-5; D is possibly TRBD1 (6 bases). Per germline, CDR1 SGHAT and CDR2 FQNNGV. The CDR3 has 16 amino acids. Trimming cost V 2 bases and J 3 bases, with 16 bases left between them. The CDR3 sequence: CASSLNLDRTKETQYF. CDR3 nucleotides: TGTGCCAGCAGCTTAAATCTTGACAGGACCAAAGAGACCCAGTACTTC.

The V and J genes are TRBV10-3 and TRBJ2-2, with TRBD2 matching over 10 bases. J was trimmed by 0 bases and V by 7 bases; bases with no gene match: 5. CDR1 is ENHRY, CDR2 SYGVKD, per germline. The CDR3 is 16 residues long. The DNA of the CDR3 is TGTGCCATCACCGCTAGCGGGAGTTCGAACACCGGGGAGCTGTTTTTT. As protein: CAITASGSSNTGELFF.

In the case of this clone: A read error may account for a junction end that differs from germline. The rearrangement links TRBV2 to TRBJ2-4; D may be TRBD1 (5 bases). The CDR3 runs to 12 residues. CDR1 is SNHLY and CDR2 is FYNNEI in the germline V gene. The CDR3 spells CASSTKRTPGIF. The CDR3 nucleotides are TGTGCCAGCAGTACTAAACGGACACCTGGCATCTTC.

This chain links TRBV6-5 with TRBJ1-6; D gene ambiguous. The germline V gene encodes CDR1 MNHEY and CDR2 SVGAGI. V dropped 4 bases and J dropped 7 bases, with 8 bases sitting between them. The CDR3 is 13 residues long. CDR3 coding DNA: TGTGCCAGCAGTTTACTTCTCAATTCACCCCTCCACTTT. Its protein is CASSLLLNSPLHF.

The chain links TRBV15 to TRBJ2-3; the D gene is possibly TRBD1 (6 bases). Germline V gene lookup returns CDR1 LNHNV and CDR2 YYDKDF (reference sequence). Deletions cut 0 bases from V and 2 bases from J, with 12 bases between. CDR3 length equals 16 residues. The CDR3, as DNA: TGTGCCACCAGCAGAGAACAGGGCCTTTTCACAGATACGCAGTATTTT. Encoded protein: CATSREQGLFTDTQYF.

The gene calls are TRBV7-2 and TRBJ1-4; no reliable D call. V shed 4 bases and J shed 2 bases, with 11 bases lying between them. This CDR3 region has 15 residues. Germline-derived CDR1 and CDR2 are SGHTA and FQGNSA. The CDR3 DNA reads as TGTGCCAGCAGCTCGCGGCTGTCGACTAATGAAAAACTGTTTTTT. Protein: CASSSRLSTNEKLFF. Looking up the rest from reference TRBV7-2 and TRBJ1-4 gives the full variable domain: GAGVSQSPSNKVTEKGKDVELRCDPISGHTALYWYRQSLGQGLEFLIYFQGNSAPDKSGLPSDRFSAERTGGSVSTLTIQRTQQEDSAVYLCASSSRLSTNEKLFFGSGTQLSVL.

The chain combines TRBV11-2 with TRBJ1-1; D call uncertain. CDR3 length equals 13 residues. Germline assignment: CDR1 SGHAT and CDR2 FQNNGV. The ends were cut back, 7 bases at V and 0 bases at J, with 9 bases in the middle. CDR3 loop: CASKQGMNTEAFF. For the CDR3, the DNA is TGTGCCAGCAAACAAGGAATGAACACTGAAGCTTTCTTT.